Following are 8 T cell receptor beta chains from one sample sequenced in a study of blood T cell repertoires in COVID-19. Assay: immunoSEQ multiplex PCR; the TCRdb copy retains only in-frame clones and omits some. The sample records 130,000 to 150,000 clones, around 83% being singletons. The sample was PBMCs or T cells enriched from blood (not recorded which). These receptors were taken from a man aged 45-60 years who had recovered from COVID-19.

The chain has TRBV7-8 and TRBJ1-5, with 9 bases identical to TRBD1. Per the germline V gene, CDR1 is SGHVS and CDR2 is FQNEAQ. V gave up 8 bases and J gave up 7 bases; unmatched junction bases: 9. CDR3 length equals 14 residues. CDR3 bases: TGTGCCAGCTCAAAACAGGGGGCAGGGCAGCCCCAGCATTTT. This encodes CASSKQGAGQPQHF.

This sequence joins TRBV10-3 and TRBJ2-1, with 11 positions matching TRBD2. The germline gives CDR1 ENHRY, CDR2 SYGVKD. The CDR3 totals 13 residues. The J segment lost 7 bases and the V segment lost 10 bases, leaving 6 bases of the junction unmatched. CDR3: CANSGGATNEQFF. In DNA, the CDR3 is TGTGCCAATAGCGGGGGGGCCACGAATGAGCAGTTCTTC.

The chain uses TRBV7-8 and TRBJ1-1; D ambiguous. Trimming cost V 1 base and J 0 bases, with 6 bases left between them. This CDR3 is 14 amino acids long. Germline CDR1 is SGHVS and CDR2 is FQNEAQ. The CDR3 DNA is TGTGCCAGCAGCTTAGATTCGGTGAACACTGAAGCTTTCTTT. It specifies CASSLDSVNTEAFF.

The CDR3 coding sequence is TGTGCCAGCAGCTCGCTTGGGGCACCAAGTAACTATGGCTACACCTTC. Protein sequence: CASSSLGAPSNYGYTF. The chain recombines TRBV7-2 with TRBJ1-2; D perhaps matches TRBD1 (5 bases). CDR1 and CDR2 from the germline V gene are SGHTA and FQGNSA. Trimming cost V 4 bases and J 1 base, with 16 bases left between them. This CDR3 contains 16 residues. Looking up the rest from reference TRBV7-2 and TRBJ1-2 gives the full variable domain: GAGVSQSPSNKVTEKGKDVELRCDPISGHTALYWYRQSLGQGLEFLIYFQGNSAPDKSGLPSDRFSAERTGGSVSTLTIQRTQQEDSAVYLCASSSLGAPSNYGYTFGSGTRLTVV.

The rearrangement joins TRBV9 to TRBJ2-1; weak D call: TRBD1 (6 bases). Trimming stripped 4 bases from V and 4 bases from J, with 9 bases between. The germline V gene has CDR1 SGDLS and CDR2 YYNGEE. The CDR3 has 13 residues. This chain's CDR3 is CASSLGTYNEQFF. The CDR3 coding sequence is TGTGCCAGCAGCCTGGGGACATACAATGAGCAGTTCTTC.

The chain uses TRBV5-1 and TRBJ1-1, with D maybe TRBD1 (6 bases). V lost 4 bases and J 4 bases, leaving 23 bases between the germline ends. CDR3 length equals 17 residues. Germline-derived CDR1 and CDR2 are SGHRS and YFSETQ. The CDR3 coding sequence is TGCGCCAGCAGCCATCGGTCGAACAGGGCCGGCGGCACTGAAGCTTTCTTT. It codes for CASSHRSNRAGGTEAFF.

This clone was observed a single time. The rearrangement joins TRBV6-2 or TRBV6-3 to TRBJ2-5; 8 bases map to TRBD1. The CDR3 sequence is 15 residues long. The V gene's germline CDR1 is MNHEY and CDR2 SVGEGT. Germline trimming cut 5 bases from V and 2 bases from J; bases unmatched to any gene: 7. The CDR3 nucleotides read TGTGCCAGCAGTCGATCCGGGACAGGACAAGAGACCCAGTACTTC. Protein sequence: CASSRSGTGQETQYF.

The chain employs TRBV19 and TRBJ1-5, with D perhaps TRBD1 (5 bases). Per the germline V gene, CDR1 is LNHDA and CDR2 is SQIVND (reference sequence). V was clipped by 5 bases and J by 2 bases, with 16 bases between them. CDR3 size: 16 residues. The CDR3 reads CASSGDGGFGNQPQHF. The CDR3 bases are TGTGCCAGTAGTGGGGACGGGGGATTTGGCAATCAGCCCCAGCATTTT.